Listed here are 31 T cell receptor beta chains from one sample, sequenced in a study of siplizumab effects on memory and regulatory T cells (dated by TCRdb to the late 2010s). Libraries came from the immunoSEQ multiplex PCR assay. TCRdb obtained this table from immuneACCESS and retained in-frame rearrangements with V and J assigned. These tables miss some clones; where compared with another copy, unresolved V genes account for less than half of the shortfall, and the remainder is unexplained. The sample data list over 85,000 clones, and roughly 92% of these were observed just once. Approximately 1.2% of the sample is taken by the ten largest. Sequenced input: CD4+ T cells sorted from blood. These receptors originate from a human donor in good health.

The V call is TRBV2, the J call TRBJ1-1, with no clear D. From germline, CDR1 is SNHLY and CDR2 FYNNEI. V was trimmed by 4 bases and J by 3 bases, leaving 12 bases between them. CDR3 size: 14 residues. CDR3 region: CASSVLKGYTEAFF. The CDR3 DNA sequence: TGTGCCAGCAGTGTTTTAAAGGGATACACTGAAGCTTTCTTT. Variable domain in full (rest from reference TRBV2 and TRBJ1-1): EPEVTQTPSHQVTQMGQEVILRCVPISNHLYFYWYRQILGQKVEFLVSFYNNEISEKSEIFDDQFSVERPDGSNFTLKIRSTKLEDSAMYFCASSVLKGYTEAFFGQGTRLTVV.

The V call is TRBV15, the J call TRBJ2-5; tentatively, D is TRBD1 (5 bases). The germline V gene has CDR1 LNHNV and CDR2 YYDKDF (reference sequence). This CDR3 spans 13 amino acids. The ends were cut back, 5 bases at V and 4 bases at J, with 11 bases in the middle. As DNA, the CDR3 is TGTGCCACCAGCTGGCAGGGATCAGAGACCCAGTACTTC. This encodes CATSWQGSETQYF.

J is TRBJ1-1 and V is TRBV7-9, with D hard to call. V dropped 5 bases and J dropped 1 base, with 20 bases sitting between them. Germline values: CDR1 SEHNR, CDR2 FQNEAQ (reference sequence). This CDR3 comprises 17 residues. The CDR3 bases are TGTGCCAGCAGCATAGGTCCCGACAAGGATTGGAACACTGAAGCTTTCTTT. Its protein product is CASSIGPDKDWNTEAFF. The full variable domain, in which reference TRBV7-9 and TRBJ1-1 provide the parts outside the CDR3, is DTGVSQNPRHKITKRGQNVTFRCDPISEHNRLYWYRQTLGQGPEFLTYFQNEAQLEKSRLLSDRFSAERPKGSFSTLEIQRTEQGDSAMYLCASSIGPDKDWNTEAFFGQGTRLTVV.

The chain couples TRBV2 to TRBJ1-6; no clear D gene. V was clipped by 5 bases and J by 7 bases, with 12 bases between them. The CDR3 runs to 14 residues. Germline lookup yields CDR1 SNHLY and CDR2 FYNNEI. CDR3 sequence: CASSSGRKNSPLHF. Here the CDR3 DNA reads TGTGCCAGCAGTAGTGGACGCAAAAATTCACCCCTCCACTTT.

V usage is TRBV5-6 and J usage is TRBJ1-3, with D unclear. V lost 1 base to trimming and J lost 4 bases, with 15 bases between them. Per germline, CDR1 SGHDT and CDR2 YYEEEE. CDR3 length: 16 residues. DNA of the CDR3: TGTGCCAGCAGCTTGAGGTCACCCTTATGGGGAAACACCATATATTTT. Protein product: CASSLRSPLWGNTIYF.

CDR3 region: CAITPSSNTGELFF. The DNA of the CDR3 is TGTGCCATCACCCCTAGCTCGAACACCGGGGAGCTGTTTTTT. V is TRBV10-3 and J is TRBJ2-2, with D possibly being TRBD2 (5 bases). The V gene's germline CDR1 is ENHRY and CDR2 SYGVKD. The CDR3 runs to 14 residues. The germline V and J ends were trimmed by 7 bases and 0 bases, with 9 bases remaining between them.

The rearrangement uses TRBV7-9 and TRBJ2-7; 8 positions match TRBD2. The CDR3 extends over 14 amino acids. The V and J ends lost 1 base and 7 bases, in that order; junction bases with no gene match: 6. CDR1 and CDR2 (germline): SEHNR, FQNEAQ (reference sequence). CDR3 amino acids: CASSLGAGVGEQYF. In nucleotides, the CDR3 is TGTGCCAGCAGCTTAGGAGCGGGAGTTGGTGAGCAGTACTTC.

The V call is TRBV6-5, the J call TRBJ2-3, with no clear D. The CDR3 length is 15 residues. Trimming stripped 5 bases from V and 0 bases from J, with 12 bases between. The germline V gene has CDR1 MNHEY and CDR2 SVGAGI. CDR3 residues: CASSLLTESTDTQYF. CDR3 nucleotide sequence: TGTGCCAGCAGTCTCCTAACAGAGAGCACAGATACGCAGTATTTT.

The V call is TRBV6-5, the J call TRBJ1-2; no definite D call. Between the trimmed V and J ends, which lost 8 bases and 0 bases, there was a span of 10 bases. The CDR3 runs to 13 residues. Germline CDR1 MNHEY, CDR2 SVGAGI. CDR3 loop: CASGIAANYGYTF. DNA of the CDR3: TGTGCCAGCGGGATTGCAGCTAACTATGGCTACACCTTC.

V is TRBV10-1 and J is TRBJ1-5; 7 bases are a match to TRBD1. This CDR3 is 14 amino acids long. Germline values: CDR1 WNHNN, CDR2 SYGVQD (reference sequence). Trimming removed 6 bases from V and 3 bases from J; junction bases left unmatched: 5. The CDR3 bases are TGCGCCAGCAGCAAGACAGGGTCCAATCAGCCCCAGCATTTT. Translated, it gives CASSKTGSNQPQHF.

This rearrangement joins TRBV7-9 to TRBJ2-7, with 10 bases fitting TRBD2. Trimming cost V 2 bases and J 5 bases; bases outside gene matches: 9. The CDR3 has 16 residues. Germline V gene sequence: CDR1 SEHNR, CDR2 FQNEAQ (reference sequence). The CDR3 sequence is CASSLPSTSGLDEQYF. CDR3 DNA sequence: TGTGCCAGCAGCTTACCCTCGACTAGCGGGTTGGACGAGCAGTACTTC. Full variable domain (outside the CDR3, taken from reference TRBV7-9 and TRBJ2-7): DTGVSQNPRHKITKRGQNVTFRCDPISEHNRLYWYRQTLGQGPEFLTYFQNEAQLEKSRLLSDRFSAERPKGSFSTLEIQRTEQGDSAMYLCASSLPSTSGLDEQYFGPGTRLTVT.

The chain couples TRBV5-6 to TRBJ2-7; 8 nucleotides agree with TRBD1. The ends lost 5 bases at V and 2 bases at J; junction bases unmatched: 6. This CDR3 is built from 14 residues. Germline CDR1 SGHDT, CDR2 YYEEEE. The CDR3 region has the DNA TGTGCCAGCAGAACAAAGGACAGGGCCTACGAGCAGTACTTC. Translating it yields CASRTKDRAYEQYF.

The chain employs TRBV5-5 and TRBJ2-1; TRBD1 agrees at 8 bases. The V segment lost 0 bases and the J segment 7 bases; nucleotides outside the gene matches: 15. The CDR3 is made up of 18 amino acids. The germline V gene has CDR1 SGHKS and CDR2 YYEKEE (reference sequence). CDR3 sequence: CASSLVTEGRGLVNEQFF. As DNA, the CDR3 is TGTGCCAGCAGCTTGGTCACCGAAGGCAGGGGGCTTGTTAATGAGCAGTTCTTC.

This clone was seen only once. This chain uses TRBV7-3 with TRBJ2-3; D possibly corresponds to TRBD2 (5 bases). The CDR3 runs to 16 residues. Germline V lookup: CDR1 SGHTA, CDR2 FQGTGA. Between the trimmed V and J ends, which lost 6 bases and 1 base, there was a span of 17 bases. CDR3 nucleotide sequence: TGTGCCAGCAGTTCAAGCCCCGGTAGCGGCACAGATACGCAGTATTTT. As protein: CASSSSPGSGTDTQYF.

The chain carries TRBV27 and TRBJ1-2; weak D call: TRBD1 (6 bases). The CDR3 has 14 amino acids. V lost 8 bases, J lost 7 bases, and 20 bases lay in between. CDR1 and CDR2 (germline): MNHEY, SMNVEV (reference sequence). The CDR3 spells CASSDRPAGVGYTF. CDR3 in DNA: TGTGCCAGCTCAGACAGGCCCGCGGGGGTTGGCTACACCTTC.

The chain uses TRBV19 and TRBJ2-5, with TRBD2 as a possible D gene (7 bases). The CDR3 is 13 amino acids. Trimming stripped 8 bases from V and 5 bases from J, with 15 bases between. Germline V gene sequence: CDR1 LNHDA, CDR2 SQIVND (reference sequence). The CDR3 coding sequence is TGTGCCAGTGGGGGGGGCGGCCGGGAGACCCAGTACTTC. This codes for CASGGGGRETQYF.

The chain has TRBV2 and TRBJ2-3, with 11 positions matching TRBD2. This CDR3 region has 17 residues. Germline V CDR1 and CDR2: SNHLY, FYNNEI. V shed 3 bases and J 3 bases; nucleotides not matched to a gene: 8. The CDR3 nucleotides are TGTGCCAGCAGTGACCCCCATAGCGGGAGGGGAACAGATACGCAGTATTTT. Translating it yields CASSDPHSGRGTDTQYF.

This chain uses TRBV6-6 with TRBJ1-2, with 7 bases matching TRBD1. Looked up from germline, CDR1 is MNHNY and CDR2 is SVGAGI (reference sequence). CDR3 length equals 13 residues. The V gene end was trimmed by 6 bases and the J gene end by 4 bases; junction bases not matched to a gene: 5. The CDR3 DNA is TGTGCCAGCAGCTCCGACAGGGTCTATGGCTACACCTTC. Translation: CASSSDRVYGYTF.

The chain carries TRBV11-3 and TRBJ2-1; 7 nucleotides align to TRBD1. CDR3 length: 14 amino acids. V shed 5 bases, J shed 4 bases, and the junction held 5 bases outside the gene matches. The germline gives CDR1 SGHNT, CDR2 YENEEA. The CDR3 protein is CASSPGQTYNEQFF. In DNA form, the CDR3 reads TGTGCCAGCAGCCCGGGACAGACATACAATGAGCAGTTCTTC.

The rearrangement links TRBV11-2 to TRBJ2-2, with D tentatively TRBD1 (6 bases). From germline, CDR1 is SGHAT and CDR2 FQNNGV. Trimming removed 4 bases at V and 8 bases at J, with 20 bases between. The CDR3 runs to 16 residues. CDR3 coding DNA: TGTGCCAGCAGCTCCAACAGGGTGGGGCCGGTGGGGGAGCTGTTTTTT. Encoded protein: CASSSNRVGPVGELFF.

V is TRBV2 and J is TRBJ2-7, with D possibly TRBD2 on 5 matching bases. CDR3 length equals 12 residues. The V and J ends lost 3 bases and 4 bases respectively, with 7 bases between them. CDR1 SNHLY and CDR2 FYNNEI come from the germline V gene. The CDR3 is CASSDRGYEQYF. The CDR3 nucleotides are TGTGCCAGCAGTGATCGGGGATACGAGCAGTACTTC.

This chain connects TRBV5-1 to TRBJ2-7; 15 nucleotides match TRBD2. Germline V gene lookup returns CDR1 SGHRS and CDR2 YFSETQ. The CDR3 contains 17 residues. V was clipped by 6 bases and J by 4 bases; unmatched bases: 11. This CDR3 is CASTAGGLAGGPYEQYF. Here the CDR3 DNA reads TGCGCCAGCACCGCCGGTGGACTAGCGGGAGGGCCGTACGAGCAGTACTTC.

The V and J genes are TRBV9 and TRBJ1-5; no firm D call. Germline V gene sequence: CDR1 SGDLS, CDR2 YYNGEE. Trimming took 0 bases from V and 11 from J, leaving 12 bases between them. The CDR3 covers 13 residues. The CDR3 sequence: CASSVAWGEAQHF. The CDR3 nucleotides are TGTGCCAGCAGCGTAGCTTGGGGTGAGGCCCAGCATTTT.

The rearrangement uses TRBV5-1 and TRBJ2-7, with D tentatively TRBD2 (6 bases). Trimming took 4 bases from V and 4 from J, leaving 18 bases between them. The germline V gene encodes CDR1 SGHRS and CDR2 YFSETQ. This CDR3 has 15 residues. CDR3 in DNA: TGCGCCAGCAGCCCATATCGGACGGGGGTTTACGAGCAGTACTTC. Translation: CASSPYRTGVYEQYF.

The V gene is TRBV5-1, the J gene TRBJ2-7; a weak D match, TRBD2 (5 bases). Per germline, CDR1 SGHRS and CDR2 YFSETQ. V lost 2 bases to trimming and J lost 6 bases, with 21 bases between them. The CDR3 extends over 16 amino acids. The CDR3 sequence: CASSFSSRGLHREQYF. The CDR3 nucleotides are TGCGCCAGCAGCTTTAGTTCCAGAGGGCTTCATCGCGAGCAGTACTTC.

This chain links TRBV4-1 with TRBJ1-2; 8 bases align to TRBD1. Germline CDR1 is MGHRA and CDR2 is YSYEKL. V lost 4 bases to trimming and J lost 1 base; unmatched junction nucleotides: 8. CDR3 length: 16 amino acids. The CDR3 sequence: CASSRPDRGLNYGYTF. The DNA for the CDR3 is TGCGCCAGCAGCCGTCCCGACAGGGGACTTAACTATGGCTACACCTTC.

The V and J genes are TRBV7-2 and TRBJ1-1, with D possibly being TRBD1 (5 bases). Germline values: CDR1 SGHTA, CDR2 FQGNSA. This CDR3 comprises 14 residues. Trimming took 1 base from V and 5 from J, leaving 11 bases between them. This CDR3 is CASSLEQGWTEAFF. CDR3 nucleotide sequence: TGTGCCAGCAGCTTAGAGCAGGGTTGGACTGAAGCTTTCTTT.

The V call is TRBV4-1, the J call TRBJ2-6, with unresolved D. Germline V gene data show CDR1 as MGHRA and CDR2 as YSYEKL. The CDR3 loop spans 14 amino acids. V gave up 7 bases and J gave up 4 bases, with 11 bases separating them. The CDR3 reads CASTREWGANVLTF. The CDR3 DNA sequence: TGCGCCAGCACCCGAGAATGGGGGGCCAACGTCCTGACTTTC.

This rearrangement joins TRBV19 to TRBJ2-1, with 9 bases fitting TRBD2. CDR3 length equals 19 residues. Germline loops: CDR1 LNHDA, CDR2 SQIVND (reference sequence). J lost 0 bases, V lost 4 bases, and 13 bases had no gene match. Here the CDR3 reads CASSRMEAGGRYSYNEQFF. Written as DNA, the CDR3 is TGTGCCAGTAGTAGAATGGAAGCGGGGGGACGATACTCCTACAATGAGCAGTTCTTC.

The rearrangement joins TRBV7-9 to TRBJ1-2, with 10 bases identical to TRBD1. V lost 0 bases and J lost 8; bases outside the gene matches: 6. The CDR3 length is 15 residues. The germline V gene has CDR1 SEHNR and CDR2 FQNEAQ (reference sequence). CDR3 residues: CASSLATGGARGYTF. The CDR3 coding sequence is TGTGCCAGCAGCTTAGCGACAGGGGGCGCGAGGGGCTACACCTTC.

The chain combines TRBV5-4 with TRBJ2-2; D might be TRBD1 (6 bases). The CDR3 is 16 residues long. The V end was cut by 4 bases, the J end by 1 base, with 14 bases between. Looked up from germline, CDR1 is SGHNT and CDR2 is YYREEE (reference sequence). The CDR3 bases are TGTGCCAGCAGCCCGACAGGAAGGGGGAACACCGGGGAGCTGTTTTTT. This translates into CASSPTGRGNTGELFF.